This entry features one TCR beta chain sequence. Clones were read by immunoSEQ multiplex PCR, and TCRdb kept only the in-frame ones, dropping some. The sample carries tens of thousands of clones, over 70% recorded once. The data were obtained in a study of blood T cell repertoires in COVID-19. The overall study: Material from acute and convalescent COVID-19 was sourced from the United States, Italy and Spain.

This CDR3 region has 15 residues. Deletions cut 5 bases from V and 6 bases from J, with 19 bases between. Looked up from germline, CDR1 is LNHDA and CDR2 is SQIVND (reference sequence). The sequencing sample was made of peripheral blood. The rearrangement uses TRBV19 and TRBJ1-2; possibly TRBD1 for D (6 bases). This clonotype originated in a human donor with active COVID-19. The donor label of this sample is uncertain. CDR3 region: CASSFPRGKGDGYTF. CDR3 in DNA: TGTGCCAGTAGTTTCCCCAGGGGTAAAGGGGATGGCTACACCTTC.